This section outlines one T cell receptor beta chain sequence together with its context. The antigen remains unidentified. Germline V lookup: CDR1 SGHTA, CDR2 FQGNSA. The V end lost 3 bases, the J end lost 5 bases, and 17 bases lay between the germline ends. This CDR3 is built from 17 residues. This sample is part of a study of a mutant IDH1 vaccine in newly diagnosed glioma. Study-wide context: Therapy received beforehand was radiotherapy, temozolomide, or both, with most patients given both.

Time point in this sample: baseline, week 1 (first vaccination visit). Noted treatment: pre-vaccination baseline after standard-of-care therapy. Study-level findings and limits: Overall, just under 95% of patients had vaccine-induced immune responses.

Generated by immunoSEQ multiplex PCR, the TCRdb table keeps only in-frame clones and is missing some. The top ten hold 2.6% of the sample, which has about 59,000 clones, 80% to 95% seen once. This TCR derives from a man in his fifties with glioma. This sample comprised PBMCs, obtained from a glioma patient treated with radiotherapy, temozolomide or both. The gene calls are TRBV7-2 and TRBJ1-6; D may be TRBD1 (5 bases). Here the CDR3 reads CASSFRGTLTNNSPLHF. The CDR3, as DNA: TGTGCCAGCAGCTTCCGGGGGACGTTGACTAATAATTCACCCCTCCACTTT.